The clone carrying this TCR beta chain has at least ten counts. Antigen: not known. These data come from a study of beta chain features in type 1 diabetes. The J segment lost 2 bases and the V segment lost 6 bases, leaving 1 base of the junction unmatched. The CDR3 extends over 11 amino acids. Germline V lookup: CDR1 GTSNPN, CDR2 SVGIG (reference sequence). As every portion of the isolated RNA was reverse transcribed, the sequencing read expressed TCRB transcripts. Using immunoSEQ multiplex PCR, the repertoire was profiled, and TCRdb retains in-frame clones only, with some absent. The sample gives 120,000 to 150,000 clones, about 7% of which show up once; about 1.4% is in the top ten. Isolation of CD4+ naive, central memory, regulatory and stem cell-like memory cells was achieved by sorting via CD45RO/CCR7/CD25/CD127/CD95/CD27. Findings and limits, study-wide: A PCR bias possibly favoring shorter templates would apply equally to patients and controls.

The chain has TRBV30 and TRBJ2-7, with 7 nucleotides matching TRBD1. The sample taken for sequencing was central memory CD4+ T cells from blood. This clonotype originated in a woman aged 25-40 years in good health. The CDR3 reads CACDRAYEQYF. The DNA for the CDR3 is TGTGCCTGTGACAGGGCCTACGAGCAGTACTTC.